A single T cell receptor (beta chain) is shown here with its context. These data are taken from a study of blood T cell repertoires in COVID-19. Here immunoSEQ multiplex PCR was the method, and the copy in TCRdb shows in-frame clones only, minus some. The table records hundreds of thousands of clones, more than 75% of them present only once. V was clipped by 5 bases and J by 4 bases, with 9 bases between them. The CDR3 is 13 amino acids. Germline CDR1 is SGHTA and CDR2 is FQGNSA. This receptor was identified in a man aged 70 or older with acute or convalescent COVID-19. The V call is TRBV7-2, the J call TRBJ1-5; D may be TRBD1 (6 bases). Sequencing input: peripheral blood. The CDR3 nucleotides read TGTGCCAGCAGCCAAGGGGGTAATCAGCCCCAGCATTTT. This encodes CASSQGGNQPQHF.